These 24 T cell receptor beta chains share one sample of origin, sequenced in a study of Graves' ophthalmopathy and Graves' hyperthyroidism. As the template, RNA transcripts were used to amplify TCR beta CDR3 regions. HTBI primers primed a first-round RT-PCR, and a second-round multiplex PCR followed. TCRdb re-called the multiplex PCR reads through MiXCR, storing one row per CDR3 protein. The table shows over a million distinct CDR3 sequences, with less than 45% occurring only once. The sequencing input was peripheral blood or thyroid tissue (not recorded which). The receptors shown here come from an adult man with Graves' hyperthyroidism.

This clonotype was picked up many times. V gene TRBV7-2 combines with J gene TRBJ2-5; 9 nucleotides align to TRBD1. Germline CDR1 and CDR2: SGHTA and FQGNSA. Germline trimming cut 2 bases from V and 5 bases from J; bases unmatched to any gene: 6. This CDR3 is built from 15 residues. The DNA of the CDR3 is TGTGCCAGCAGCTTAACTACAGGGGGCTGGGAGACCCAGTACTTC. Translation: CASSLTTGGWETQYF.

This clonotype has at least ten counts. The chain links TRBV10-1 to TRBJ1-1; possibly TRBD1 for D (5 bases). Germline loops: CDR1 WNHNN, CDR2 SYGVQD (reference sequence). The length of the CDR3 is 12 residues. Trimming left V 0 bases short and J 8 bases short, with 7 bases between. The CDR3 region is CASSESGEEAFF. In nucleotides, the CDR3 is TGCGCCAGCAGTGAGTCGGGGGAGGAAGCTTTCTTT.

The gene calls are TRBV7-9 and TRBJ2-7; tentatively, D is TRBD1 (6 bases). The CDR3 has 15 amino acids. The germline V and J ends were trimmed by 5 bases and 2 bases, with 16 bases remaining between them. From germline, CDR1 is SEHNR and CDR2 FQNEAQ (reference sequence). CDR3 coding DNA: TGTGCCAGCAGCGCTGGTACAGGGATAACCTACGAGCAGTACTTC. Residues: CASSAGTGITYEQYF.

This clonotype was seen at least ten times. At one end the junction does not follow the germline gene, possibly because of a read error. Here the CDR3 reads CASSLDLAVGETQYF. The CDR3, as DNA: TGTGCCAGCAGCCTAGACCTGGCCGTCGGGGAGACCCAGTACTTC. The rearrangement links TRBV11-2 to TRBJ2-5; D not resolved. Germline V lookup: CDR1 SGHAT, CDR2 FQNNGV. This CDR3 comprises 15 residues. The whole variable domain, remainder taken from reference TRBV11-2 and TRBJ2-5, is EAGVAQSPRYKIIEKRQSVAFWCNPISGHATLYWYQQILGQGPKLLIQFQNNGVVDDSQLPKDRFSAERLKGVDSTLKIQPAKLEDSAVYLCASSLDLAVGETQYFGPGTRLLVL.

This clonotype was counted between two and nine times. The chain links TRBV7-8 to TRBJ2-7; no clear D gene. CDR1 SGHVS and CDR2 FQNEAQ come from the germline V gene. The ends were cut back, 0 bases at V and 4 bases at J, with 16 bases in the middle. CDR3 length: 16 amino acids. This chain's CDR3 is CASSLAGSPRWYEQYF. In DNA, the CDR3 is TGTGCCAGCAGCTTAGCAGGGTCTCCCCGTTGGTACGAGCAGTACTTC.

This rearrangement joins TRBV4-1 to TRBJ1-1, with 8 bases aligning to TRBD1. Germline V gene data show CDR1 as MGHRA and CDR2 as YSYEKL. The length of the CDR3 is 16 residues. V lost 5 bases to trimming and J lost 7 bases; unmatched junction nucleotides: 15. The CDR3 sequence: CASSAGQGPKAYEAFF. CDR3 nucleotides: TGCGCCAGCAGCGCCGGACAGGGACCTAAAGCATATGAAGCTTTCTTT.

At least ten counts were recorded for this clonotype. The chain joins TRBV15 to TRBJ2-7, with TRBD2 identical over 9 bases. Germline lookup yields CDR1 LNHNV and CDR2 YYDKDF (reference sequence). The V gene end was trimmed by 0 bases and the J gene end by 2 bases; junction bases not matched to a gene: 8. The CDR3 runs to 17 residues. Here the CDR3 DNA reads TGTGCCACCAGCAGAGATCTGGCTAGCGGGATAACCTACGAGCAGTACTTC. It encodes CATSRDLASGITYEQYF.

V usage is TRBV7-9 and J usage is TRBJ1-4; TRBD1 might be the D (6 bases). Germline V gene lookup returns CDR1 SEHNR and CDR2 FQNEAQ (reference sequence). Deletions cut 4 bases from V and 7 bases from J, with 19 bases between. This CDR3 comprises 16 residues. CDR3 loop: CASSSPFRGKFEKLFF. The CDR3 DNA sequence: TGTGCCAGCAGCTCACCTTTTAGGGGGAAATTTGAAAAACTGTTTTTT.

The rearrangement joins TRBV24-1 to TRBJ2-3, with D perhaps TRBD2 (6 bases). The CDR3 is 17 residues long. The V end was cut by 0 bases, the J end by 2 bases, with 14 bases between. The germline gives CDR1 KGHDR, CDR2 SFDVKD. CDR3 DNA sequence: TGTGCCACCAGTGATTTGCGAGGGACTCCGGACACAGATACGCAGTATTTT. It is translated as CATSDLRGTPDTDTQYF.

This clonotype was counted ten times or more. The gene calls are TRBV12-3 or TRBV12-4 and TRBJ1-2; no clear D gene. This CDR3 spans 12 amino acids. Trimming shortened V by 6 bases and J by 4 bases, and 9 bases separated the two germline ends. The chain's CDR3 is CASRDRLYGYTF. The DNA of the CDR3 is TGTGCCAGCAGGGACCGGCTCTATGGCTACACCTTC.

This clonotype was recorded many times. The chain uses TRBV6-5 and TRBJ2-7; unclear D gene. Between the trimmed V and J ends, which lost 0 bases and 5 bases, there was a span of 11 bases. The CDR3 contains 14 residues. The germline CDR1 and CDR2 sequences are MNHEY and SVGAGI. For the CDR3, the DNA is TGTGCCAGCAGTTACTCTTTGGGTCCGAACGAGCAGTACTTC. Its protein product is CASSYSLGPNEQYF.

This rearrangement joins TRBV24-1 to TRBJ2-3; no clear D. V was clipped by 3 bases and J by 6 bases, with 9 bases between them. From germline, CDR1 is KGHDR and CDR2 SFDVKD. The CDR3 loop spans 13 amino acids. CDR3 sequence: CATSDNTWDTQYF. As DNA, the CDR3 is TGTGCCACCAGTGATAATACGTGGGATACGCAGTATTTT.

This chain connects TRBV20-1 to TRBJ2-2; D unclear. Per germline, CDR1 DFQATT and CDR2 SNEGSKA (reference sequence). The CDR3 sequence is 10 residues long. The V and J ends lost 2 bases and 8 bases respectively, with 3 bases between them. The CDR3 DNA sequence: TGCAGTGCTAGATGGGGGGAGCTGTTTTTT. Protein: CSARWGELFF.

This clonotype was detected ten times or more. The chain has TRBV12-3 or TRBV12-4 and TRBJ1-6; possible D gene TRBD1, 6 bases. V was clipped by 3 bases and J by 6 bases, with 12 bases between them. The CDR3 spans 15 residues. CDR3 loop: CASSFLQGFNSPLHF. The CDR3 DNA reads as TGTGCCAGCAGTTTCCTGCAGGGGTTTAATTCACCCCTCCACTTT.

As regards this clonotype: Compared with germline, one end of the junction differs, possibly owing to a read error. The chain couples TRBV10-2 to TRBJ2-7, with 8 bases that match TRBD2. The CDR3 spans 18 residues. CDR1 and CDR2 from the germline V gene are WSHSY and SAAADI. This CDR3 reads CASSEGWREDPNSYEQYF. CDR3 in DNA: TGTGCCAGCAGTGAAGGGTGGCGGGAGGACCCCAACTCCTACGAGCAGTACTTC.

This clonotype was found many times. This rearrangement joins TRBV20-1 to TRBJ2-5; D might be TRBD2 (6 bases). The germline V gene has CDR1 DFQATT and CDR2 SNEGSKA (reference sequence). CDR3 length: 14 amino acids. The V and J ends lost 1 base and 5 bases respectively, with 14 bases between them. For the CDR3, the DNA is TGCAGTGCTAGAGCCCCCCTGGGGGGTGAGACCCAGTACTTC. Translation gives CSARAPLGGETQYF.

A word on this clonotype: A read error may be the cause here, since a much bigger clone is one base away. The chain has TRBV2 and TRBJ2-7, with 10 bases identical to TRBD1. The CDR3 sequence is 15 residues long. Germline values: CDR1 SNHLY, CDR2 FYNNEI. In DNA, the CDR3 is TGTGCCAGCACACGGGTAGGGACAGGGGTCCACGAGCAGCACTTC. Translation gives CASTRVGTGVHEQHF.

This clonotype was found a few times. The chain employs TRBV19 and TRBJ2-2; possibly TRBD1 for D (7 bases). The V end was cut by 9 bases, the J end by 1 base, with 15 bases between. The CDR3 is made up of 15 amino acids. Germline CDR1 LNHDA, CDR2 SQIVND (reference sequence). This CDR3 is CASRGTDENTGELFF. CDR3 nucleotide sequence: TGTGCCAGCCGCGGGACAGATGAGAACACCGGGGAGCTGTTTTTT.

The CDR3 here is CASSASEDRGDEQYF. The CDR3 DNA sequence: TGCGCCAGCAGTGCGAGTGAGGACAGGGGTGACGAGCAGTACTTC. The J gene is TRBJ2-7, the V gene TRBV10-2, with 9 bases matching TRBD1. The J segment lost 5 bases and the V segment lost 4 bases, leaving 9 bases of the junction unmatched. Germline lookup yields CDR1 WSHSY and CDR2 SAAADI. The CDR3 consists of 15 residues.

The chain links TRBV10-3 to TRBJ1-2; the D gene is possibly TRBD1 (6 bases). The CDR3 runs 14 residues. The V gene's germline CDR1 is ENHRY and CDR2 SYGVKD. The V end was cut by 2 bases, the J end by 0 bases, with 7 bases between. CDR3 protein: CAISETGPNYGYTF. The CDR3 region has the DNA TGTGCCATCAGTGAGACAGGGCCTAACTATGGCTACACCTTC.

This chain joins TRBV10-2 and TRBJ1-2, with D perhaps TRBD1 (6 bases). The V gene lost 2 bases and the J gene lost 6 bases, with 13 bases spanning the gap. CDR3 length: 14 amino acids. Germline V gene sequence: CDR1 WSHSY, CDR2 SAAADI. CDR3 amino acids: CASSEPDRPNGYTF. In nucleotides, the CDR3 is TGCGCCAGCAGTGAGCCGGACAGACCGAATGGCTACACCTTC.

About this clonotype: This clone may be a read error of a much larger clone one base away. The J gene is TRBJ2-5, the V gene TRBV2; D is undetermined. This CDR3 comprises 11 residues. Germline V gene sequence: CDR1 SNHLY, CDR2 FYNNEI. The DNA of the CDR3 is TGTGCCAGCATATCTAGAGAGACCCGGTACTTC. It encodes CASISRETRYF. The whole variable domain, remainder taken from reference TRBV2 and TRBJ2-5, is EPEVTQTPSHQVTQMGQEVILRCVPISNHLYFYWYRQILGQKVEFLVSFYNNEISEKSEIFDDQFSVERPDGSNFTLKIRSTKLEDSAMYFCASISRETRYFGPGTRLLVL.

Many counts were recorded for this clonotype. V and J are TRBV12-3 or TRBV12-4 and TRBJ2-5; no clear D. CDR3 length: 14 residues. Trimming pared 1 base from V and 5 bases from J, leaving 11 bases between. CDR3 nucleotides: TGTGCCAGCAGTTTAGTTGCCCCGAGCGAGACCCAGTACTTC. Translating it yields CASSLVAPSETQYF.

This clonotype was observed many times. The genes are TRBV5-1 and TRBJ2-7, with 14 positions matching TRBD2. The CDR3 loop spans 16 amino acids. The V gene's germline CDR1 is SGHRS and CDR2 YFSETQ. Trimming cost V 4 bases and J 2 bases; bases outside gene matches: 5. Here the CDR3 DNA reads TGCGCCAGCAGCCCCGCGACTAGCGGGAGGGCCTACGAGCAGTACTTC. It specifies CASSPATSGRAYEQYF.